A single TCR beta chain is shown here with its context. Its specificity is unknown. Replicate PCRs for unsorted PBMC used about 0.3 ug DNA (around 29,000 T cell genomes). Original processing methods: Quality scores were absent from the junction-only immunoSEQ sequences, so filtering differed. Libraries were prepared by immunoSEQ multiplex PCR; TCRdb keeps only in-frame clonotypes and omits some of them. Clone size and V and J calls were adopted from that table, with D and trimming inferred from the DNA. The data contain about 490,000 clones, around three quarters of them seen just once; the ten biggest clones take up more than 10%. These data come from a study of shared clonotypes between healthy human individuals. Study-level points and caveats: The diversity represented, both genetic and in exposure history, was limited by few donors.

The CDR3 is 13 amino acids. Germline values: CDR1 SNHLY, CDR2 FYNNEI. Germline trimming cut 6 bases from V and 4 bases from J; bases unmatched to any gene: 5. The receptor was isolated from a woman in her forties in good health. Some clones in this sample may be carry-over from other donors' samples. This sequence joins TRBV2 and TRBJ1-2; 7 nucleotides line up with TRBD1. Material: PBMCs. As DNA, the CDR3 is TGTGCCAGCAGGGCGACAGGGCCCTATGGCTACACCTTC. The encoded protein is CASRATGPYGYTF. Full variable domain (remainder filled in from reference TRBV2 and TRBJ1-2): EPEVTQTPSHQVTQMGQEVILRCVPISNHLYFYWYRQILGQKVEFLVSFYNNEISEKSEIFDDQFSVERPDGSNFTLKIRSTKLEDSAMYFCASRATGPYGYTFGSGTRLTVV.